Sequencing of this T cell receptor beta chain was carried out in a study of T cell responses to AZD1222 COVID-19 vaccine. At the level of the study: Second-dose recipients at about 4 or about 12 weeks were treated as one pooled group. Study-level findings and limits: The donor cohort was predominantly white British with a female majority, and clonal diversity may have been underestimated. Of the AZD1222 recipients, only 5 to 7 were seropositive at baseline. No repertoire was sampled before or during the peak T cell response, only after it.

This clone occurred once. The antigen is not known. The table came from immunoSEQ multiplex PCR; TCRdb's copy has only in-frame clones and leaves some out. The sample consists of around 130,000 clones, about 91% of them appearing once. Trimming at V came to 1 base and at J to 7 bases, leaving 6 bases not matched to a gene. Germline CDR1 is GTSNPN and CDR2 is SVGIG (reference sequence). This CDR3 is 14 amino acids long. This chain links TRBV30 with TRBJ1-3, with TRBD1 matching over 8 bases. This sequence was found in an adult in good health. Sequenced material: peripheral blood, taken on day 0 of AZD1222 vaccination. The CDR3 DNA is TGTGCCTGGAGTGCAGGACAGGGCAAGAACACCATATATTTT. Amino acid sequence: CAWSAGQGKNTIYF.